The 18 T cell receptor beta chains below come from one sample, sequenced in a study of cytomegalovirus exposure and HLA in healthy donors. The PCR made use of 60 Vbeta and 13 Jbeta primers. Measured with immunoSEQ multiplex PCR; TCRdb has only the in-frame clones, and not every one. The sample consists of some 150,000 clones, 79% of them appearing once. Sequencing used PBMCs. These receptors all stem from a woman in her 40s in good health and CMV-seropositive.

The V and J genes are TRBV5-1 and TRBJ1-5; TRBD1 matches at 7 bases. Germline CDR1 and CDR2: SGHRS and YFSETQ. V shed 5 bases, J shed 15 bases, and the junction held 23 bases outside the gene matches. This CDR3 is 16 amino acids long. This CDR3 is CASSDAPGTVQSARHF. In DNA, the CDR3 is TGCGCCAGCAGTGATGCACCCGGGACAGTACAATCAGCCCGGCATTTT.

The chain links TRBV5-6 to TRBJ2-5, with 11 bases matching TRBD2. The CDR3 is 17 amino acids. Trimming removed 3 bases from V and 5 bases from J; junction bases left unmatched: 12. The V gene's germline CDR1 is SGHDT and CDR2 YYEEEE. The CDR3 is CASSSLAGGLVGETQYF. CDR3 in DNA: TGTGCCAGCAGCTCCTTAGCGGGGGGGCTGGTTGGGGAGACCCAGTACTTC.

The chain recombines TRBV18 with TRBJ1-2; D gene uncertain. Germline V gene lookup returns CDR1 KGHSH and CDR2 LQKENI. The CDR3 covers 14 residues. Trimming took 4 bases from V and 0 from J, leaving 9 bases between them. CDR3 bases: TGTGCCAGCTCACTTCAGAACGCTAACTATGGCTACACCTTC. The encoded protein is CASSLQNANYGYTF.

The V gene is TRBV19, the J gene TRBJ1-1, with TRBD1 matching over 7 bases. V shed 9 bases, J shed 7 bases, and the junction held 14 bases outside the gene matches. Germline CDR1 and CDR2: LNHDA and SQIVND (reference sequence). The CDR3 length is 14 residues. CDR3 bases: TGTGCCAGCCGCCGTCCCGAGACAGGGTTTGAAGCTTTCTTT. Translated, it gives CASRRPETGFEAFF.

The chain links TRBV6-1 to TRBJ1-5, with 7 bases that match TRBD1. After removal of 7 bases from V and 6 bases from J, the junction contained 12 bases not matched to a gene. Germline V gives CDR1 MNHNS, CDR2 SASEGT. There are 15 residues in the CDR3. This CDR3 reads CASTEFQGGGQPQHF. The DNA for the CDR3 is TGTGCCAGCACCGAGTTCCAGGGGGGAGGTCAGCCCCAGCATTTT.

Comment on this clone: Additional DNA sequences in this sample encode the identical CDR3. The V gene is TRBV19, the J gene TRBJ1-4, with a tentative D call TRBD1 (5 bases). CDR3 length equals 14 residues. Germline CDR1 LNHDA, CDR2 SQIVND (reference sequence). The V and J ends lost 3 bases and 1 base respectively, with 6 bases between them. The CDR3 coding sequence is TGTGCCAGTAGTATCGGGGGAACTAATGAAAAACTGTTTTTT. Translating it yields CASSIGGTNEKLFF.

CDR3 amino acids: CASVSRTVSSEAFF. As DNA, the CDR3 is TGTGCCAGTGTATCTAGGACAGTCTCGTCTGAAGCTTTCTTT. The V call is TRBV19, the J call TRBJ1-1, with a weak D call TRBD1 (6 bases). Trimming took 8 bases from V and 6 from J, leaving 19 bases between them. The CDR3 sequence is 14 residues long. Looked up from germline, CDR1 is LNHDA and CDR2 is SQIVND (reference sequence).

The chain links TRBV5-4 to TRBJ1-1; TRBD1 might be the D (6 bases). This CDR3 comprises 15 residues. Trimming stripped 3 bases from V and 0 bases from J, with 12 bases between. Germline CDR1 and CDR2: SGHNT and YYREEE (reference sequence). The CDR3 spells CASSYGQSMNTEAFF. The CDR3 DNA sequence: TGTGCCAGCAGCTATGGACAGTCCATGAACACTGAAGCTTTCTTT.

The rearrangement links TRBV5-1 to TRBJ2-1; possibly TRBD1 for D (5 bases). In germline, CDR1 is SGHRS, CDR2 YFSETQ. Trimming stripped 1 base from V and 6 bases from J, with 11 bases between. The CDR3 contains 14 residues. Here the CDR3 reads CASSLQGYVNEQFF. The CDR3 region has the DNA TGCGCCAGCAGCTTGCAGGGATATGTCAATGAGCAGTTCTTC.

This rearrangement joins TRBV2 to TRBJ1-2; D may be TRBD1 (6 bases). V gave up 6 bases and J gave up 7 bases, with 15 bases separating them. In germline, CDR1 is SNHLY, CDR2 FYNNEI. The CDR3 spans 13 residues. CDR3 in amino acids: CASSYPTGSGYTF. The DNA of the CDR3 is TGTGCCAGCAGCTACCCTACAGGGAGTGGCTACACCTTC. The full variable domain, its missing parts supplied by reference TRBV2 and TRBJ1-2, is EPEVTQTPSHQVTQMGQEVILRCVPISNHLYFYWYRQILGQKVEFLVSFYNNEISEKSEIFDDQFSVERPDGSNFTLKIRSTKLEDSAMYFCASSYPTGSGYTFGSGTRLTVV.

CDR3 nucleotide sequence: TGTGCCAGCAGTCCGGGTGCACGGGTATGGGAGCAGTACTTC. Amino acid sequence: CASSPGARVWEQYF. The chain recombines TRBV6-1 with TRBJ2-7, with D hard to call. Germline CDR1 and CDR2: MNHNS and SASEGT. V was shortened by 5 bases and J by 7 bases, with 18 bases between the two germline ends. This CDR3 contains 14 residues.

This clone was recorded only once. The chain is built from TRBV28 and TRBJ2-7; 9 positions match TRBD1. V shed 4 bases and J 12 bases; nucleotides not matched to a gene: 16. The V gene's germline CDR1 is MDHEN and CDR2 SYDVKM. CDR3 length: 15 residues. This CDR3 is CASSSVSLQGAGWYF. CDR3 DNA sequence: TGTGCCAGCAGTTCCGTCTCTTTACAGGGGGCCGGTTGGTACTTC.

This clone was observed once. The rearrangement links TRBV5-4 to TRBJ2-2; 11 bases line up with TRBD1. Germline CDR1 reads SGHNT; CDR2 reads YYREEE (reference sequence). There are 16 residues in the CDR3. With 6 bases clipped from V and 7 bases from J, the junction kept 11 bases outside the gene matches. This chain's CDR3 is CASIPGDRGSLGELFF. The CDR3 DNA is TGTGCCAGCATTCCGGGGGACAGGGGGTCGCTCGGGGAGCTGTTTTTT.

This clone was picked up a small number of times. The chain employs TRBV11-2 and TRBJ2-7; 8 bases line up with TRBD2. The CDR3 loop spans 15 amino acids. CDR1 is SGHAT, CDR2 FQNNGV, per germline. Germline trimming cut 1 base from V and 6 bases from J; bases unmatched to any gene: 8. DNA of the CDR3: TGTGCCAGCAGCTTAGTAGGCGGGGGGAGAAGCGAGCAGTACTTC. This sequence encodes CASSLVGGGRSEQYF.

The rearrangement uses TRBV30 and TRBJ1-3; D is unclear. Looked up from germline, CDR1 is GTSNPN and CDR2 is SVGIG (reference sequence). V gave up 2 bases and J gave up 4 bases, with 9 bases separating them. The CDR3 contains 13 residues. The CDR3 nucleotides read TGTGCCTGGAGTATCCAAGCCGGAAACACCATATATTTT. This codes for CAWSIQAGNTIYF.

This chain connects TRBV28 to TRBJ1-2; TRBD1 is a possible D gene (6 bases). The CDR3 is 13 residues long. V dropped 5 bases and J dropped 5 bases, with 12 bases sitting between them. Germline V gene lookup returns CDR1 MDHEN and CDR2 SYDVKM. CDR3 DNA sequence: TGTGCCAGCAGTGCTGGACAGCAGTATGGCTACACCTTC. Its protein product is CASSAGQQYGYTF.

This rearrangement joins TRBV11-2 to TRBJ1-1; no clear D gene. The CDR3 runs 14 residues. Germline V gene lookup returns CDR1 SGHAT and CDR2 FQNNGV. With 2 bases removed from V and 0 bases from J, the gap between germline ends came to 7 bases. CDR3 region: CASSLTGMNTEAFF. CDR3 in DNA: TGTGCCAGCAGCTTAACGGGAATGAACACTGAAGCTTTCTTT.

The chain links TRBV9 to TRBJ2-5; 8 positions match TRBD1. Per the germline V gene, CDR1 is SGDLS and CDR2 is YYNGEE. V lost 4 bases and J lost 2; bases outside the gene matches: 4. The CDR3 loop spans 14 amino acids. The CDR3, as DNA: TGTGCCAGCAGCCAACAGGGGGTACAAGAGACCCAGTACTTC. Translated: CASSQQGVQETQYF.